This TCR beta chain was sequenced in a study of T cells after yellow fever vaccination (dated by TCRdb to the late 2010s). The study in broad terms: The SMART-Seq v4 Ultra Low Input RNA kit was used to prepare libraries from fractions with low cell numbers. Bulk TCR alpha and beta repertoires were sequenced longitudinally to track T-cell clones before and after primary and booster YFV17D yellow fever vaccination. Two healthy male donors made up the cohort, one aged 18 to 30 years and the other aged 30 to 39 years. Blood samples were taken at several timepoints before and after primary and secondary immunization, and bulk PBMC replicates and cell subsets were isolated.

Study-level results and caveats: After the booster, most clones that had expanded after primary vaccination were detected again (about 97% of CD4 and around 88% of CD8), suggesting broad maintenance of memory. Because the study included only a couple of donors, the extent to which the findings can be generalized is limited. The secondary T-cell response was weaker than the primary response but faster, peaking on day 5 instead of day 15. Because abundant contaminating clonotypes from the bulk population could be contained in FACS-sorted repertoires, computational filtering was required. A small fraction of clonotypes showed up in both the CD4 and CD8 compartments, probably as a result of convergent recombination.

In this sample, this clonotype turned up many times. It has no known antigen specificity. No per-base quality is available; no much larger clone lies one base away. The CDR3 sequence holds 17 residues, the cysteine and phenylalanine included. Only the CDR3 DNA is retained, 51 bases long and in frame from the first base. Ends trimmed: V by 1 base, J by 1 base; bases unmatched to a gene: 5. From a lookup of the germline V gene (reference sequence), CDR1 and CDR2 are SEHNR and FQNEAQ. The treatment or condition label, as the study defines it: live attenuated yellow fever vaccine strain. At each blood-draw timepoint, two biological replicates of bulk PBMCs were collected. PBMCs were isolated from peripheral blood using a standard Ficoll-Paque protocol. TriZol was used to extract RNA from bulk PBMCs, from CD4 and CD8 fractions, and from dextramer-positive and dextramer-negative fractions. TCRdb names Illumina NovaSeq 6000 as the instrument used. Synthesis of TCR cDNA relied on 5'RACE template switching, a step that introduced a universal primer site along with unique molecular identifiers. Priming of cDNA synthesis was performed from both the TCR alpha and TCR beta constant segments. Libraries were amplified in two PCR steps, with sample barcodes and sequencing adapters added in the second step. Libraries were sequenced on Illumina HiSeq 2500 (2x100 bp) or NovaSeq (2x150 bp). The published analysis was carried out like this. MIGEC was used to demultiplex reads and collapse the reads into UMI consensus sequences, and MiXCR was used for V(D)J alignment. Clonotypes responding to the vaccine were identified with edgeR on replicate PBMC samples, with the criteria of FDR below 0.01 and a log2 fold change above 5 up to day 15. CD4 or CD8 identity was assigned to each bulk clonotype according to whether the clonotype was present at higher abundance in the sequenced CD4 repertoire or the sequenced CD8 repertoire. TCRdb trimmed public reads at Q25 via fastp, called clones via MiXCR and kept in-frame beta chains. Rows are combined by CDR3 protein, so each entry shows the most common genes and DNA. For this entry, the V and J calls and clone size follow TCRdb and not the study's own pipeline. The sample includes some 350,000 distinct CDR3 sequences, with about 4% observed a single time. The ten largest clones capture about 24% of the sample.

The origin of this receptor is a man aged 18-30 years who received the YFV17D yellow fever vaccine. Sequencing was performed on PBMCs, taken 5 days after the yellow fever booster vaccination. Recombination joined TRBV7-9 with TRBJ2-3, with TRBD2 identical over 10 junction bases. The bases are TGTGCCAGCAGCTTAGTCGGAACTAGCGGGGGCACAGATACGCAGTATTTT. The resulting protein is CASSLVGTSGGTDTQYF.